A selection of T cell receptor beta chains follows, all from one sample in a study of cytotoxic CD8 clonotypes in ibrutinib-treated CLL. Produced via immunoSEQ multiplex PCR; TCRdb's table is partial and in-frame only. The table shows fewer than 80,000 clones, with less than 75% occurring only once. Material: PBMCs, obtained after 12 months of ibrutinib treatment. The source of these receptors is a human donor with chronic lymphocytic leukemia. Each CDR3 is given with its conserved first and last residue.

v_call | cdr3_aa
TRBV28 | CASRKGAVNSPLHF
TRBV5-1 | CASSLDGSREQYF
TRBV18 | CASSRAGGYNEQFF
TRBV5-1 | CASSLRSSGAYNEQFF
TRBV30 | CAWSRISSGSSEQYF
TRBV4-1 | CASSQVGRLGETQYF
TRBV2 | CASSEGSGGHTGELFF
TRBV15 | CATSRDRGFSEQFF
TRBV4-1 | CASSQERQGFSPLHF
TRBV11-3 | CASSLDSSSPQAF
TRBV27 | CASSLHSTGANTGELFF
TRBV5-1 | CASSLVGTGNEKLFF
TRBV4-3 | CASSQVGHSPLHF
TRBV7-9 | CASSPVRGYEQYF
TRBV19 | CASSTRYWREEKLFF
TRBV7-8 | CASSSDRFSYEQYF
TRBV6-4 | CASSVGTGGYNTGELFF
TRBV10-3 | CAIRDRGVDEQYF
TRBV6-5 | CASGQTQGWTEAFF
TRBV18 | CASSPPTGGEDGYTF
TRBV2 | CASSTRGNQPQHF
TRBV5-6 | CASSFFDRANTEAFF
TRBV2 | CASSGQGPKGQFF
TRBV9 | CASSPGPQGTQYF
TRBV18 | CASSPGQSSNQPQHF
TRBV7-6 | CASSPRIGGTDTQYF
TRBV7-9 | CASSPFPYNEQFF
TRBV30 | CACPTAGGREQFF
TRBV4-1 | CATQGSATSGNNEQFF
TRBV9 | CASSVGLMDYEQYF
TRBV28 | CASERDLSVHF
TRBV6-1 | CASKAWGSYGYTF
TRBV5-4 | CASSSGTDNEQFF
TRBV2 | CASSAHAPSSGNTIYF
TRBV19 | CASGGVYKQFF
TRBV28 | CASSFMGAYNEQFF
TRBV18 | CASSPQGSMNTEAFF
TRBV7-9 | CASSSLGYEQYF
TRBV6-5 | CASSGDRGLHQPQHF
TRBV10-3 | CAISDEVGGYNEQFF
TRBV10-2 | CASATGSGNTEAFF
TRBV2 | CARARGSNSGANVLTF
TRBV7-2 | CASSLDRNTGELFF
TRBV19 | CASSYPTDTQYF
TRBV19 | CASSIRTGGVGTEAFF
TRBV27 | CASSYRGRLNEQFF
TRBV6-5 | CASSLTGHSGNTIYF
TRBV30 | CAWDRGAQGKLFF
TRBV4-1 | CASSPYPLQGSGIWAKNIQYF
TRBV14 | CASSQELVHTQYF
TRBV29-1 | CSAAFVEQFF
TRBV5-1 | CASAETGAFEQYF
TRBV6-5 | CASNGQIFNQPQHF
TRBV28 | CASSSPFSGRGSYNEQFF
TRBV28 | CASKRQLLKGYTF